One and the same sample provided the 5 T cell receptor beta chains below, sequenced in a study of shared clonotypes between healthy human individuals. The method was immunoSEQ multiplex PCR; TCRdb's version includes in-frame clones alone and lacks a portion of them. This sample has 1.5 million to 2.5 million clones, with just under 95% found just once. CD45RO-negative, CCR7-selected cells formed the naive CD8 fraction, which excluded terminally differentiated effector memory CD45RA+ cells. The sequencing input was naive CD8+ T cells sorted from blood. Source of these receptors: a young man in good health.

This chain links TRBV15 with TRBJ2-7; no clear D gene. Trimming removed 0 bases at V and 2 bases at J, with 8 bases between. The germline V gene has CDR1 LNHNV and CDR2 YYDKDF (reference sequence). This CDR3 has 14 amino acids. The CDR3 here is CATSRDRHPYEQYF. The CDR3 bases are TGTGCCACCAGCAGAGATCGACACCCCTACGAGCAGTACTTC.

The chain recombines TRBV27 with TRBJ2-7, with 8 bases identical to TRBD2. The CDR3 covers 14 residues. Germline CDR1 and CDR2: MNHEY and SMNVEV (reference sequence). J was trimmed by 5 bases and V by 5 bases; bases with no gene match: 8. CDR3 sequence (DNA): TGTGCCAGCAGTGTCGGGACTAGTTTCCACGAGCAGTACTTC. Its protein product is CASSVGTSFHEQYF.

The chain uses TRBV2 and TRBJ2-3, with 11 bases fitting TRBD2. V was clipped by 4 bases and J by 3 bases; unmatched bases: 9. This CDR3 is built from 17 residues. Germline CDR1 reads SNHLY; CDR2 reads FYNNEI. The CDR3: CASSGFSGGAFTDTQYF. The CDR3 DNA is TGTGCCAGCAGTGGATTTAGCGGGGGGGCGTTTACAGATACGCAGTATTTT.

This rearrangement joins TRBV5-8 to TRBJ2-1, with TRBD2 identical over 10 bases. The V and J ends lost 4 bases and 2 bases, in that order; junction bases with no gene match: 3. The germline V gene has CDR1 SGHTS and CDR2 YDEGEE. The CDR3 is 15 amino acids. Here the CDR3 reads CASSPLAGAYNEQFF. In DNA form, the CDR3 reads TGTGCCAGCAGCCCCCTAGCGGGGGCCTACAATGAGCAGTTCTTC.

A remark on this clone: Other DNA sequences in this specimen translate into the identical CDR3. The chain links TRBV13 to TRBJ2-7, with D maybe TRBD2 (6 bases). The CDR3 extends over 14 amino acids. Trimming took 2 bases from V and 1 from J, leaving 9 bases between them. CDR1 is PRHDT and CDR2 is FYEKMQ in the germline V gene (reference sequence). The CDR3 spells CASSLSGLSYEQYF. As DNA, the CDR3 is TGTGCCAGCAGCTTAAGCGGGCTGTCCTACGAGCAGTACTTC.